The 20 T cell receptor beta chains below all came from one sample that was sequenced in a study of early T cells in non-severe SARS-CoV-2 infection. Each CDR3 protein gets one entry after TCRdb re-called the 5' RACE reads with MiXCR. This sample has tens of thousands of distinct CDR3 sequences, with 9.4% found just once. Sequenced material: whole blood, taken at baseline. Receptors originate from an adult who was a healthcare worker with PCR-confirmed SARS-CoV-2 infection or an uninfected control (not recorded which).

On this clonotype itself: This may arise from a read error, as a much more abundant clone is one base away. The chain has TRBV29-1 and TRBJ2-5, with D unresolved. This CDR3 spans 14 amino acids. Germline values: CDR1 SQVTM, CDR2 ANQGSEA. V was trimmed by 5 bases and J by 7 bases, leaving 20 bases between them. As DNA, the CDR3 is TGCAGCGTTCGGTCCAGCGAGAGTAGTGCGACCCAGTACTTC. This gives the protein CSVRSSESSATQYF.

This clonotype was seen ten or more times. The chain couples TRBV25-1 to TRBJ2-3; D may correspond to TRBD1 or TRBD2 (7 bases each). The CDR3 runs to 15 residues. Trimming pared 4 bases from V and 3 bases from J, leaving 14 bases between. The germline V gene has CDR1 MGHDK and CDR2 SYGVNS. As DNA, the CDR3 is TGTGCCAGCAGTGTGGGAGGGGGCGAAACAGATACGCAGTATTTT. Amino acids: CASSVGGGETDTQYF.

V is TRBV7-9 and J is TRBJ2-1, with 7 bases fitting TRBD2. The germline CDR1 and CDR2 sequences are SEHNR and FQNEAQ (reference sequence). The J segment lost 6 bases and the V segment lost 2 bases, leaving 7 bases of the junction unmatched. This CDR3 has 15 amino acids. The CDR3: CASSLRGRAGNEQFF. As DNA, the CDR3 is TGTGCCAGCAGCTTAAGAGGGAGGGCTGGCAATGAGCAGTTCTTC.

This clonotype was seen a handful of times. The chain couples TRBV28 to TRBJ2-1; D is ambiguous. CDR3 size: 14 residues. Trimming left V 6 bases short and J 9 bases short, with 18 bases between. Germline values: CDR1 MDHEN, CDR2 SYDVKM. CDR3 bases: TGTGCCAGCAGCACCGCCGAAACATGGGGTGAGCAGTTCTTC. As protein: CASSTAETWGEQFF.

The V call is TRBV6-5, the J call TRBJ2-7; D may be TRBD1 (5 bases). Per the germline V gene, CDR1 is MNHEY and CDR2 is SVGAGI. V was pared by 3 bases and J by 0 bases, with 12 bases between. This CDR3 region has 15 residues. In DNA form, the CDR3 reads TGTGCCAGCAGTTATCAAACGGACACCTCCTACGAGCAGTACTTC. Its translation is CASSYQTDTSYEQYF.

This chain connects TRBV4-1 to TRBJ2-7; 8 nucleotides align to TRBD1. The CDR3 totals 14 residues. Germline CDR1 and CDR2: MGHRA and YSYEKL. The junction had 4 bases not matched to a gene; V was cut back by 5 bases and J by 1 base. CDR3 sequence reads: CASSGDRGSYEQYF. Here the CDR3 DNA reads TGCGCCAGCAGCGGAGACAGGGGTTCCTACGAGCAGTACTTC.

The J gene is TRBJ1-2, the V gene TRBV28; D not resolved. V was shortened by 2 bases and J by 4 bases, with 14 bases between the two germline ends. Germline V CDR1 and CDR2: MDHEN, SYDVKM. This CDR3 region has 15 residues. CDR3 nucleotides: TGTGCCAGCAGTTTAAGAGGGAGCTCTATCTATGGCTACACCTTC. This sequence encodes CASSLRGSSIYGYTF.

At least ten counts were recorded for this clonotype. This chain links TRBV6-5 with TRBJ2-7, with 7 bases aligning to TRBD2. The germline gives CDR1 MNHEY, CDR2 SVGAGI. Trimming at V came to 4 bases and at J to 1 base, leaving 1 base not matched to a gene. The CDR3 is made up of 13 amino acids. Here the CDR3 DNA reads TGTGCCAGCAGTTCGGGAGGTTCCTACGAGCAGTACTTC. Translated: CASSSGGSYEQYF.

This clonotype was recorded many times. V is TRBV3-1 and J is TRBJ2-2, with 8 bases aligning to TRBD2. Germline V lookup: CDR1 LGHDT, CDR2 YNNKEL (reference sequence). The V gene end was trimmed by 4 bases and the J gene end by 3 bases; junction bases not matched to a gene: 7. The CDR3 extends over 16 amino acids. As DNA, the CDR3 is TGTGCCAGCAGCCGTTGGGGGACTAGGGACACCGGGGAGCTGTTTTTT. Amino acids: CASSRWGTRDTGELFF.

This chain uses TRBV4-2 with TRBJ2-7; D gene ambiguous. The CDR3 consists of 13 residues. Germline assignment: CDR1 LGHNA and CDR2 YNFKEQ. V lost 0 bases to trimming and J lost 3 bases, with 6 bases between them. The CDR3 nucleotides read TGTGCCAGCAGCCAAGACTTGATCTACGAGCAGTACTTC. Translation gives CASSQDLIYEQYF.

This clonotype was detected a few times. The chain carries TRBV5-6 and TRBJ2-7; 10 bases align to TRBD2. CDR3 length: 19 amino acids. Trimming at V came to 3 bases and at J to 4 bases, leaving 19 bases not matched to a gene. CDR1 SGHDT and CDR2 YYEEEE come from the germline V gene. CDR3 sequence reads: CASSSSTSGHGGGRYEQYF. For the CDR3, the DNA is TGTGCCAGCAGCTCTTCGACTAGCGGGCATGGTGGAGGGAGGTACGAGCAGTACTTC. Based on the CDR3 plus reference TRBV5-6 and TRBJ2-7, the full variable domain is DAGVTQSPTHLIKTRGQQVTLRCSPKSGHDTVSWYQQALGQGPQFIFQYYEEEERQRGNFPDRFSGHQFPNYSSELNVNALLLGDSALYLCASSSSTSGHGGGRYEQYFGPGTRLTVT.

The chain uses TRBV3-1 and TRBJ2-1; 10 bases line up with TRBD2. This CDR3 is built from 15 residues. Per germline, CDR1 LGHDT and CDR2 YNNKEL (reference sequence). The V segment lost 4 bases and the J segment 4 bases; nucleotides outside the gene matches: 4. The CDR3 loop is CASSPSSGSYNEQFF. The CDR3 DNA follows: TGTGCCAGCAGCCCCTCTAGCGGGAGTTACAATGAGCAGTTCTTC.

This rearrangement joins TRBV19 to TRBJ1-1; D is ambiguous. The V end lost 4 bases, the J end lost 3 bases, and 6 bases lay between the germline ends. The CDR3 runs to 12 residues. Germline CDR1 reads LNHDA; CDR2 reads SQIVND (reference sequence). This CDR3 reads CASSSGDTEAFF. In nucleotides, the CDR3 is TGTGCCAGTAGTAGCGGGGACACTGAAGCTTTCTTT.

The sample holds many counts of this clonotype. The J gene is TRBJ2-3, the V gene TRBV27, with D possibly matching TRBD2 (6 bases). This CDR3 region has 13 residues. Per the germline V gene, CDR1 is MNHEY and CDR2 is SMNVEV (reference sequence). Trimming stripped 8 bases from V and 0 bases from J, with 9 bases between. The CDR3 region is CASRGTSTDTQYF. The CDR3 nucleotides are TGTGCCAGCCGGGGGACTAGCACAGATACGCAGTATTTT.

The gene calls are TRBV19 and TRBJ2-5; D is perhaps TRBD1 (6 bases). Trimming stripped 5 bases from V and 4 bases from J, with 17 bases between. The CDR3 covers 15 residues. Germline CDR1 is LNHDA and CDR2 is SQIVND (reference sequence). The CDR3 DNA sequence: TGTGCCAGTAGTGCCCGAACAGGGACGAGAGAGACCCAGTACTTC. Residues: CASSARTGTRETQYF.

The chain employs TRBV20-1 and TRBJ1-1; maybe TRBD1 (6 bases). V was clipped by 0 bases and J by 0 bases, with 14 bases between them. CDR1 and CDR2 from the germline V gene are DFQATT and SNEGSKA (reference sequence). CDR3 length equals 16 residues. CDR3 in amino acids: CSARDGGRTLNTEAFF. CDR3 nucleotide sequence: TGCAGTGCTAGAGATGGGGGCAGGACCCTGAACACTGAAGCTTTCTTT.

This sequence joins TRBV11-2 and TRBJ2-2; D might be TRBD1 (6 bases). CDR1 is SGHAT and CDR2 is FQNNGV in the germline V gene. The CDR3 extends over 14 amino acids. V gave up 4 bases and J gave up 6 bases, with 12 bases separating them. CDR3 DNA sequence: TGTGCCAGCAGCTCCACAGGGATTGCCGGGGAGCTGTTTTTT. Translating gives CASSSTGIAGELFF.

The chain joins TRBV5-1 to TRBJ2-3, with 8 bases matching TRBD2. J gave up 1 base and V 7 bases, and 5 bases lay outside the gene matches. The CDR3 contains 14 residues. CDR1 SGHRS and CDR2 YFSETQ come from the germline V gene. For the CDR3, the DNA is TGCGCCAGCCACGGAGCGGGGGGCACAGATACGCAGTATTTT. Its translation is CASHGAGGTDTQYF.

This rearrangement joins TRBV11-2 to TRBJ2-2, with D tentatively TRBD2 (6 bases). V was pared by 4 bases and J by 4 bases, with 19 bases between. This CDR3 contains 17 residues. Germline CDR1 is SGHAT and CDR2 is FQNNGV. CDR3 region: CASSSPAGGAITGELFF. CDR3 bases: TGTGCCAGCAGCTCCCCGGCGGGCGGGGCGATCACCGGGGAGCTGTTTTTT.

This clonotype was counted ten times or more. CDR3 region: CASSPPLAQGAGEQYF. The CDR3 nucleotides read TGTGCCAGCTCACCACCCCTGGCCCAGGGGGCTGGCGAGCAGTACTTC. J is TRBJ2-7 and V is TRBV18; 8 positions match TRBD1. Germline-derived CDR1 and CDR2 are KGHSH and LQKENI. CDR3 length: 16 amino acids. The V and J ends lost 0 bases and 6 bases, in that order; junction bases with no gene match: 10.